These 15 T cell receptor beta chains share one sample of origin, sequenced in a study of CXCR3-negative and CXCR3-positive naive CD8 T cells. Study observations and caveats: When CXCR3-positive naive cells were set against CXCR3-negative naive cells, the former had more hydrophobic TRB CDR3s.

The method, 5' RACE with UMI labels, was used to prepare the TRB cDNA libraries. No DNA is given; TCRdb re-called the 5' RACE reads and lists each CDR3 protein once. The sample holds roughly 120,000 distinct CDR3 sequences. Their antigens are not known. What was sequenced was naive CXCR3+ CD8+ T cells from blood. Sample subset: CD45RO-CCR7+CD27+CD95- naive CD8+ T cells expressing CXCR3 (TNR3+). The receptors shown here come from a human donor in good health. Some clones in this sample may be carry-over from other donors' samples.

V usage is TRBV29-1 and J usage is TRBJ2-7; TCRdb's D call, TRBD1, is unchecked because there is no DNA. The CDR3 is 12 amino acids. The germline gives CDR1 SQVTM, CDR2 ANQGSEA. This chain's CDR3 is CSVELQGYEQYF.

The chain employs TRBV3-1 and TRBJ1-1; TCRdb's D gene call, TRBD1, goes unchecked for lack of DNA. CDR3 length equals 15 residues. Per germline, CDR1 LGHDT and CDR2 YNNKEL (reference sequence). The CDR3 spells CASSQGTVSPTEAFF.

The chain links TRBV29-1 to TRBJ1-1. The length of the CDR3 is 11 residues. CDR1 SQVTM and CDR2 ANQGSEA come from the germline V gene. The CDR3 region is CSVGYYTEAFF.

This chain uses TRBV24-1 with TRBJ2-3. The CDR3 consists of 13 residues. Germline CDR1 and CDR2: KGHDR and SFDVKD. The CDR3 loop reads CATSDFSTDTQYF.

The rearrangement uses TRBV7-2 and TRBJ1-5. CDR3 size: 12 residues. Germline V gives CDR1 SGHTA, CDR2 FQGNSA. The CDR3 reads CASSLFGQPQHF.

The CDR3 region is CASSSSSGGESTDTQYF. The chain uses TRBV11-3 and TRBJ2-3; TCRdb gives TRBD1 as the D gene, but with no DNA this cannot be confirmed. This CDR3 contains 17 residues. Per the germline V gene, CDR1 is SGHNT and CDR2 is YENEEA. Full variable domain (missing parts from reference TRBV11-3 and TRBJ2-3): EAGVVQSPRYKIIEKKQPVAFWCNPISGHNTLYWYLQNLGQGPELLIRYENEEAVDDSQLPKDRFSAERLKGVDSTLKIQPAELGDSAVYLCASSSSSGGESTDTQYFGPGTRLTVL.

The CDR3 loop is CASTSPGHEQFF. The V gene is TRBV3-1, the J gene TRBJ2-1; checking the TCRdb D call of TRBD2 is not possible without DNA. Germline loops: CDR1 LGHDT, CDR2 YNNKEL (reference sequence). The CDR3 sequence is 12 residues long.

The gene calls are TRBV20-1 and TRBJ2-1; there is no DNA to check the TCRdb D call of TRBD1. The CDR3 runs to 12 residues. The V gene's germline CDR1 is DFQATT and CDR2 SNEGSKA (reference sequence). The CDR3: CSARDQGNEQFF.

The V and J genes are TRBV18 and TRBJ2-1. CDR3 length equals 15 residues. Germline V gene sequence: CDR1 KGHSH, CDR2 LQKENI. The CDR3 loop reads CASSPQGARINEQFF.

The J gene is TRBJ2-7, the V gene TRBV2; the TCRdb call, TRBD2, lacks DNA for checking. This CDR3 spans 15 amino acids. CDR1 is SNHLY, CDR2 FYNNEI, per germline. CDR3 region: CASSEVSGGAYEQYF.

The J gene is TRBJ1-1, the V gene TRBV7-9. The germline V gene encodes CDR1 SEHNR and CDR2 FQNEAQ (reference sequence). The CDR3 consists of 12 residues. CDR3: CASSSMRTEAFF.

The rearrangement uses TRBV7-9 and TRBJ2-5; TCRdb gives TRBD1 as the D gene, but with no DNA this cannot be confirmed. Germline V lookup: CDR1 SEHNR, CDR2 FQNEAQ (reference sequence). The CDR3 covers 14 residues. CDR3 sequence reads: CASSPPGAGETQYF.

The chain uses TRBV5-1 and TRBJ2-4; without DNA, the TCRdb call of TRBD2 cannot be checked. Per the germline V gene, CDR1 is SGHRS and CDR2 is YFSETQ. The CDR3 covers 15 residues. The CDR3 is CASYEGLGAKNIQYF.

The chain carries TRBV28 and TRBJ2-3; TCRdb lists TRBD2, though no DNA is available to test this call. This CDR3 comprises 14 residues. Germline V gives CDR1 MDHEN, CDR2 SYDVKM. CDR3 amino acids: CASSWRGGTDTQYF.

The chain carries TRBV5-4 and TRBJ2-3; TCRdb proposes TRBD1, but this gene call is untestable without DNA. Germline CDR1 is SGHNT and CDR2 is YYREEE (reference sequence). This CDR3 spans 14 amino acids. CDR3 region: CASSWTPGDDTQYF.